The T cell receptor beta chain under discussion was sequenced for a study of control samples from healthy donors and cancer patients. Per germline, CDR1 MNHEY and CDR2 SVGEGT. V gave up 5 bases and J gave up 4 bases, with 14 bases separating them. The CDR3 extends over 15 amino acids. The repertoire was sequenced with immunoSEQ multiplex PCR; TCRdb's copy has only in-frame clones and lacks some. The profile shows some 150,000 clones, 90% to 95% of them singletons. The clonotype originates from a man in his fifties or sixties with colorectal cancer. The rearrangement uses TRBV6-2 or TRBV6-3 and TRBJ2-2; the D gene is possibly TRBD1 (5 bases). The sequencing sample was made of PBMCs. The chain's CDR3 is CASSIMTAGTGELFF. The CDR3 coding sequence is TGTGCCAGCAGTATAATGACAGCCGGCACCGGGGAGCTGTTTTTT.